This passage covers 16 T cell receptor beta chains from one sample sequenced in a study of cytomegalovirus exposure and HLA in healthy donors. Researchers ran the PCR with 60 Vbeta and 13 Jbeta primers. Some clones are missing from TCRdb's copy, which holds only in-frame ones; the method was immunoSEQ multiplex PCR. The sample yields 150,000 to 200,000 clones, 81% seen once. Sequenced sample: PBMCs. The receptors here all came from a man aged 18 to 29 in good health and CMV-seronegative.

This clone was picked up a small number of times. The chain is built from TRBV7-9 and TRBJ1-2; D ambiguous. Between the trimmed V and J ends, which lost 5 bases and 8 bases, there was a span of 18 bases. The CDR3 runs 14 residues. Germline CDR1 is SEHNR and CDR2 is FQNEAQ (reference sequence). The CDR3 loop is CASSLRGQDFGYTF. The CDR3 nucleotides are TGTGCCAGCAGCCTCCGGGGTCAAGACTTCGGCTACACCTTC.

The chain employs TRBV11-3 and TRBJ2-1; TRBD2 matches 9 bases. Germline V gene sequence: CDR1 SGHNT, CDR2 YENEEA. V trimming: 3 bases; J trimming: 5 bases; junction bases outside the gene matches: 5. The CDR3 totals 15 residues. CDR3 region: CASSFSGGLDNEQFF. The DNA for the CDR3 is TGTGCCAGCAGCTTTAGCGGGGGCCTGGACAATGAGCAGTTCTTC.

This sequence joins TRBV9 and TRBJ1-5, with D perhaps TRBD1 (6 bases). This CDR3 comprises 13 residues. The germline gives CDR1 SGDLS, CDR2 YYNGEE. Trimming stripped 7 bases from V and 5 bases from J, with 13 bases between. CDR3 in amino acids: CASGAGAYQPQHF. CDR3 DNA: TGTGCCAGCGGGGCAGGGGCCTATCAGCCCCAGCATTTT.

V usage is TRBV11-3 and J usage is TRBJ2-7; 8 bases match TRBD1. Germline V gene lookup returns CDR1 SGHNT and CDR2 YENEEA. The CDR3 covers 16 residues. V shed 5 bases, J shed 1 base, and the junction held 10 bases outside the gene matches. CDR3 loop: CASSNRTGLRSYEQYF. CDR3 in DNA: TGTGCCAGCAGCAACCGGACAGGGCTTCGGTCCTACGAGCAGTACTTC.

The CDR3 sequence: CASSAGTSGGLPSFEQYF. The CDR3 nucleotides read TGTGCCAGCAGCGCCGGGACTAGCGGGGGGCTCCCCAGTTTCGAGCAGTACTTC. The rearrangement links TRBV11-2 to TRBJ2-7; TRBD2 aligns across 15 bases. The junction had 14 bases not matched to a gene; V was cut back by 5 bases and J by 6 bases. In germline, CDR1 is SGHAT, CDR2 FQNNGV. The CDR3 is 18 residues long.

The chain combines TRBV7-2 with TRBJ2-7, with D hard to call. The CDR3 is 11 residues long. Germline V gene data show CDR1 as SGHTA and CDR2 as FQGNSA. Between the trimmed V and J ends, which lost 3 bases and 5 bases, there was a span of 5 bases. The CDR3 here is CASSFQNEQYF. The CDR3 DNA follows: TGTGCCAGCAGCTTTCAAAACGAGCAGTACTTC. The variable domain in full, completed from reference TRBV7-2 and TRBJ2-7, reads GAGVSQSPSNKVTEKGKDVELRCDPISGHTALYWYRQSLGQGLEFLIYFQGNSAPDKSGLPSDRFSAERTGGSVSTLTIQRTQQEDSAVYLCASSFQNEQYFGPGTRLTVT.

The chain's CDR3 is CASRGPLSGELFF. The CDR3 region has the DNA TGTGCCAGTAGGGGGCCTCTATCCGGGGAGCTGTTTTTT. The chain couples TRBV19 to TRBJ2-2; a weak D match, TRBD1 (5 bases). This CDR3 comprises 13 residues. Trimming cost V 6 bases and J 6 bases, with 11 bases left between them. Germline V gives CDR1 LNHDA, CDR2 SQIVND (reference sequence).

The chain employs TRBV2 and TRBJ2-1, with D hard to call. V shed 8 bases and J shed 1 base, with 3 bases lying between them. CDR1 and CDR2 (germline): SNHLY, FYNNEI. CDR3 size: 11 residues. The CDR3 DNA reads TGTGCCAGCTTATCCTACAATGAGCAGTTCTTC. Residues: CASLSYNEQFF.

The J gene is TRBJ2-3, the V gene TRBV7-3; the D is unclear. Trimming took off 1 base at V and 5 bases at J, with 7 bases between the two ends. The CDR3 runs to 13 residues. CDR1 SGHTA and CDR2 FQGTGA come from the germline V gene. CDR3 loop: CASSLSYGDTQYF. Written as DNA, the CDR3 is TGTGCCAGCAGCTTAAGCTACGGAGATACGCAGTATTTT.

This clone was found a few times. The chain joins TRBV5-1 to TRBJ2-7, with D perhaps matching TRBD1 (6 bases). Trimming pared 0 bases from V and 3 bases from J, leaving 10 bases between. The CDR3 contains 14 residues. In germline, CDR1 is SGHRS, CDR2 YFSETQ. The CDR3: CASSLGTGIYEQYF. The CDR3 DNA follows: TGCGCCAGCAGCTTGGGAACAGGGATCTACGAGCAGTACTTC.

V gene TRBV7-9 combines with J gene TRBJ2-5; a weak D match, TRBD2 (6 bases). Per germline, CDR1 SEHNR and CDR2 FQNEAQ (reference sequence). This CDR3 contains 11 residues. Trimming shortened V by 8 bases and J by 2 bases, and 6 bases separated the two germline ends. The CDR3 DNA reads TGTGCCAGCGGGGGGCAAGAGACCCAGTACTTC. It is translated as CASGGQETQYF.

The gene calls are TRBV4-3 and TRBJ2-7; 9 bases agree with TRBD1. The junction had 7 bases not matched to a gene; V was cut back by 2 bases and J by 5 bases. This CDR3 comprises 15 residues. In germline, CDR1 is LGHNA, CDR2 YSLEER. CDR3 amino acids: CASSQTGTGRNEQYF. The CDR3 nucleotides read TGCGCCAGCAGCCAAACTGGGACAGGGCGTAACGAGCAGTACTTC.

J is TRBJ2-3 and V is TRBV7-8; D may be TRBD2 (7 bases). CDR1 SGHVS and CDR2 FQNEAQ come from the germline V gene. This CDR3 is 14 amino acids long. V was pared by 4 bases and J by 8 bases, with 16 bases between. The CDR3 loop is CASSSRPGEGTQYF. CDR3 DNA: TGTGCCAGCAGCTCAAGGCCAGGGGAGGGTACGCAGTATTTT.

The sample holds a few counts of this clone. The rearrangement joins TRBV27 to TRBJ2-2; 7 positions match TRBD1. The CDR3 sequence is 16 residues long. The V segment lost 5 bases and the J segment 4 bases; nucleotides outside the gene matches: 10. Germline V gene data show CDR1 as MNHEY and CDR2 as SMNVEV (reference sequence). The CDR3 spells CASSITGDMVTGELFF. Here the CDR3 DNA reads TGTGCCAGCAGTATTACAGGGGATATGGTCACCGGGGAGCTGTTTTTT.

The gene calls are TRBV5-1 and TRBJ2-1; maybe TRBD2 (5 bases). The CDR3 is 14 amino acids. Germline V gene lookup returns CDR1 SGHRS and CDR2 YFSETQ. V was clipped by 3 bases and J by 0 bases, with 7 bases between them. In DNA, the CDR3 is TGCGCCAGCAGCTCGGGGAGCTCCTACAATGAGCAGTTCTTC. Protein: CASSSGSSYNEQFF.

V usage is TRBV10-3 and J usage is TRBJ2-5; TRBD1 agrees at 8 bases. Trimming at V came to 5 bases and at J to 4 bases, leaving 3 bases not matched to a gene. The germline CDR1 and CDR2 sequences are ENHRY and SYGVKD. This CDR3 is 13 amino acids long. The CDR3 is CAISSGQGETQYF. The CDR3 bases are TGTGCCATCAGTTCCGGACAGGGAGAGACCCAGTACTTC.